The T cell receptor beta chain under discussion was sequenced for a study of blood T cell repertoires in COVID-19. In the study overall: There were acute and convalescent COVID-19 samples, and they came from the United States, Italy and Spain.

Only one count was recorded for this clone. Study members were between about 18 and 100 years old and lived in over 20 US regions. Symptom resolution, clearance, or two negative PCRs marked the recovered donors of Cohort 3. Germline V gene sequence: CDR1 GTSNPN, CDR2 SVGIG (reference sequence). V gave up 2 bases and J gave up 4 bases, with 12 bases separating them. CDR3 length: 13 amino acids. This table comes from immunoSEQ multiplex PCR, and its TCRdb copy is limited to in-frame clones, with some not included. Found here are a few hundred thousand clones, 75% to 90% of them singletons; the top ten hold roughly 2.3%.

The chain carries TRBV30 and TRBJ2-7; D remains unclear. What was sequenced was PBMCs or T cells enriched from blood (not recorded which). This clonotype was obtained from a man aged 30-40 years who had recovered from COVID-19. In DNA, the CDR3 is TGTGCCTGGAGTTCAGGCCCCATATACGAGCAGTACTTC. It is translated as CAWSSGPIYEQYF.